These 27 T cell receptor beta chains were sequenced from one sample in a study of blood T cells in healthy people across ages. Using a J-beta primer mix together with a sample-barcoded 5' primer, a second PCR was run for about 7 to 12 cycles. A single record per CDR3 protein comes from TCRdb applying MiXCR to the 5' RACE reads. The profile shows 1.5 million to 2 million distinct CDR3 sequences, roughly two fifths of them singletons. Sequencing was done on a sample of blood. The source is a human donor in good health.

This clonotype was seen only a few times. The CDR3 sequence is CATSREGGVYNEQFF. The CDR3 DNA follows: TGTGCCACCAGCAGAGAGGGCGGGGTTTACAATGAGCAGTTCTTC. V and J are TRBV15 and TRBJ2-1; perhaps TRBD2 as D (6 bases). The germline gives CDR1 LNHNV, CDR2 YYDKDF (reference sequence). This CDR3 is built from 15 residues. V lost 0 bases to trimming and J lost 4 bases, with 10 bases between them.

The V gene is TRBV24-1, the J gene TRBJ1-2; unclear D gene. The V gene lost 7 bases and the J gene lost 1 base, with 9 bases spanning the gap. Looked up from germline, CDR1 is KGHDR and CDR2 is SFDVKD. The CDR3 has 13 residues. The CDR3 loop reads CATRDPVNYGYTF. Here the CDR3 DNA reads TGTGCCACCAGGGATCCCGTTAACTATGGCTACACCTTC.

This clonotype was counted between two and nine times. J is TRBJ1-5 and V is TRBV4-1; D is unclear. V lost 0 bases, J lost 7 bases, and 13 bases lay in between. The germline V gene has CDR1 MGHRA and CDR2 YSYEKL. The CDR3 is 15 residues long. The CDR3 spells CASSQDPPGGQPQHF. The CDR3 coding sequence is TGCGCCAGCAGCCAAGATCCCCCCGGCGGGCAGCCCCAGCATTTT.

This clonotype was detected many times. The chain combines TRBV10-3 with TRBJ2-4; 8 bases align to TRBD1. TRBJ2-7 matches the DNA end more closely, so the J call is doubtful. Germline V gene data show CDR1 as ENHRY and CDR2 as SYGVKD. This CDR3 is built from 15 residues. CDR3 DNA: TGTGCCATCAGTGATTGGGACAGGTTAAACGGCGAGCAGTACTTC. It codes for CAISDWDRLNGEQYF.

Worth noting for this clonotype: At one end, the junction sequence differs from germline, possibly due to a read error. The genes are TRBV5-6 and TRBJ2-7; possible D gene TRBD2, 5 bases. The CDR3 covers 15 residues. The germline V gene has CDR1 SGHDT and CDR2 YYEEEE. The CDR3: CASSLLAGFSNEQYF. The CDR3 bases are TGTGCCAGCAGCTTGCTAGCAGGTTTCTCCAACGAGCAGTACTTC. The full variable domain, its missing parts supplied by reference TRBV5-6 and TRBJ2-7, is DAGVTQSPTHLIKTRGQQVTLRCSPKSGHDTVSWYQQALGQGPQFIFQYYEEEERQRGNFPDRFSGHQFPNYSSELNVNALLLGDSALYLCASSLLAGFSNEQYFGPGTRLTVT.

This clonotype was picked up a small number of times. This chain links TRBV2 with TRBJ2-5; D gene ambiguous. V was clipped by 4 bases and J by 1 base, with 16 bases between them. The germline gives CDR1 SNHLY, CDR2 FYNNEI. The CDR3 consists of 16 residues. In DNA form, the CDR3 reads TGTGCCAGCAGTGTTCAAGGCCCCGGGTCCCAAGAGACCCAGTACTTC. Amino acids: CASSVQGPGSQETQYF.

In the case of this clonotype: Its ends do not fully match the called genes, so a read error is possible. The DNA for the CDR3 is TGTGGCAGCAGCGGCGATGGACAGCATAATGAAAAACTGTTTTTT. It yields the protein CGSSGDGQHNEKLFF. This chain connects TRBV7-2 to TRBJ1-4, with D possibly matching TRBD1 (6 bases). In germline, CDR1 is SGHTA, CDR2 FQGNSA. CDR3 length equals 15 residues.

The sample holds a few counts of this clonotype. This chain uses TRBV10-3 with TRBJ1-2; tentatively, D is TRBD1 (5 bases). This CDR3 contains 14 residues. Trimming removed 5 bases at V and 4 bases at J, with 14 bases between. Per the germline V gene, CDR1 is ENHRY and CDR2 is SYGVKD. CDR3 in amino acids: CAISSQGLGYGYTF. The CDR3 DNA follows: TGTGCCATCAGTTCTCAGGGATTGGGCTATGGCTACACCTTC.

This clonotype came up a few times. The J gene is TRBJ1-2, the V gene TRBV6-6; D is possibly TRBD1 (6 bases). Germline-derived CDR1 and CDR2 are MNHNY and SVGAGI (reference sequence). The CDR3 length is 14 residues. V was pared by 0 bases and J by 8 bases, with 13 bases between. CDR3 amino acids: CASSYSGGRKGYTF. Here the CDR3 DNA reads TGTGCCAGCAGTTACTCGGGGGGGCGTAAGGGCTACACCTTC.

On this clonotype: At one end the junction does not follow the germline gene, possibly because of a read error. V gene TRBV28 combines with J gene TRBJ1-6; 7 bases are a match to TRBD1. The germline V gene encodes CDR1 MDHEN and CDR2 SYDVKM. The CDR3 runs 14 residues. In DNA form, the CDR3 reads TGCGCCAGCAGGTTGGCAGGGGGGTATTCACCCCTCCACTTT. This translates into CASRLAGGYSPLHF.

The V and J genes are TRBV7-2 and TRBJ2-1, with TRBD2 matching over 13 bases. Germline V gene lookup returns CDR1 SGHTA and CDR2 FQGNSA. This CDR3 is 18 amino acids long. V was pared by 4 bases and J by 12 bases, with 18 bases of the junction left unmatched. The CDR3 here is CASSSILFTSGGAGGQFF. CDR3 nucleotide sequence: TGTGCCAGCAGCTCAATCCTCTTTACTAGCGGGGGGGCTGGTGGGCAGTTCTTC.

This clonotype was found a few times. The CDR3 DNA reads as TGTGCCAGCTCACCTTTAGACAGGGTAAATGAAGCTTTCTTT. Translated: CASSPLDRVNEAFF. The chain uses TRBV18 and TRBJ1-1; TRBD1 aligns across 7 bases. V was pared by 3 bases and J by 7 bases, with 8 bases of the junction left unmatched. The CDR3 loop spans 14 amino acids. CDR1 and CDR2 (germline): KGHSH, LQKENI.

This clonotype was detected many times. The genes are TRBV6-2 or TRBV6-3 and TRBJ2-7, with a tentative D call TRBD2 (6 bases). V was shortened by 7 bases and J by 7 bases, with 20 bases between the two germline ends. CDR3 size: 14 residues. The germline CDR1 and CDR2 sequences are MNHEY and SVGEGT. The CDR3 here is CASTDVGLYREQYF. The CDR3 DNA follows: TGTGCCAGCACCGACGTGGGACTTTATAGAGAGCAGTACTTC.

This rearrangement joins TRBV5-1 to TRBJ2-1; D unclear. CDR1 and CDR2 from the germline V gene are SGHRS and YFSETQ. With 0 bases removed from V and 15 bases from J, the gap between germline ends came to 10 bases. The CDR3 contains 11 residues. CDR3: CASSLEGFWFF. The CDR3 DNA reads TGCGCCAGCAGCTTGGAGGGATTTTGGTTCTTC.

The chain joins TRBV5-1 to TRBJ2-5; no firm D call. The V end lost 7 bases, the J end lost 2 bases, and 15 bases lay between the germline ends. Germline values: CDR1 SGHRS, CDR2 YFSETQ. The CDR3 spans 14 residues. CDR3 DNA sequence: TGCGCCAGCCAAGGGATGAGCGCGCAAGAGACCCAGTACTTC. It codes for CASQGMSAQETQYF.

The table lists this clonotype with a few counts. This chain links TRBV27 with TRBJ2-4; the D call may be TRBD1 or TRBD2 (5 bases each). The tail of the sequence fits TRBJ2-7 better, so the J call may be wrong. This CDR3 comprises 15 residues. Germline values: CDR1 MNHEY, CDR2 SMNVEV (reference sequence). As DNA, the CDR3 is TGTGCCAGCAGAAGTTTCATTGGGGGTTCCTACGAGCAGTACTTC. Translation gives CASRSFIGGSYEQYF.

The rearrangement uses TRBV20-1 and TRBJ2-7, with 8 bases fitting TRBD2. Germline V lookup: CDR1 DFQATT, CDR2 SNEGSKA (reference sequence). The CDR3 runs to 12 residues. Germline trimming cut 5 bases from V and 9 bases from J; bases unmatched to any gene: 9. The CDR3, as DNA: TGCAGTGCTCGGACTAGCAACCGTGGGCAGTACTTC. The encoded protein is CSARTSNRGQYF.

This chain connects TRBV4-1 to TRBJ2-1; TRBD2 matches 8 bases. V trimming: 0 bases; J trimming: 4 bases; junction bases outside the gene matches: 14. Germline values: CDR1 MGHRA, CDR2 YSYEKL. This CDR3 has 19 residues. The CDR3 here is CASSQDSSRGGPRYNEQFF. In nucleotides, the CDR3 is TGCGCCAGCAGCCAAGATTCTTCCCGGGGGGGGCCGAGGTACAATGAGCAGTTCTTC.

CDR3 sequence: CASSTLEETQYF. The CDR3 DNA sequence: TGTGCCAGCAGCACACTGGAGGAGACCCAGTACTTC. The J gene is TRBJ2-5, the V gene TRBV7-9, with D unresolved. This CDR3 contains 12 residues. The V end was cut by 5 bases, the J end by 5 bases, with 9 bases between. CDR1 is SEHNR and CDR2 is FQNEAQ in the germline V gene (reference sequence).

The gene calls are TRBV29-1 and TRBJ1-1, with TRBD1 identical over 7 bases. Looked up from germline, CDR1 is SQVTM and CDR2 is ANQGSEA. Unmatched junction bases numbered 6, after V lost 3 bases and J lost 5 bases. The CDR3 contains 13 residues. The CDR3 loop is CSVDPRQGTEAFF. CDR3 coding DNA: TGCAGCGTTGACCCCAGACAGGGAACTGAAGCTTTCTTT.

This clonotype was seen a handful of times. V usage is TRBV7-2 and J usage is TRBJ2-1, with D maybe TRBD2 (5 bases). Germline loops: CDR1 SGHTA, CDR2 FQGNSA. V was cut by 5 bases and J by 13 bases, with 15 bases left in between. This CDR3 is 12 amino acids long. This CDR3 reads CASSPRGRGQFF. The CDR3 DNA follows: TGTGCCAGCAGCCCCCGAGGGCGTGGACAGTTCTTC.

This clonotype came up a few times. An end of the junction does not agree with germline; a read error may underlie this. The chain has TRBV14 and TRBJ2-1, with 12 bases fitting TRBD2. This CDR3 contains 15 residues. Per germline, CDR1 SGHDN and CDR2 FVKESK. The CDR3 sequence: CACSHLAGGHGEQFF. CDR3 DNA sequence: TGTGCCTGCAGCCATCTAGCGGGGGGGCATGGTGAGCAGTTCTTC.

The V call is TRBV7-2, the J call TRBJ2-1; D is possibly TRBD1 (6 bases). This CDR3 is built from 16 residues. V was shortened by 5 bases and J by 3 bases, with 17 bases between the two germline ends. CDR1 and CDR2 (germline): SGHTA, FQGNSA. The CDR3 sequence is CASSPGASFSYNEQFF. The CDR3 nucleotides read TGTGCCAGCAGCCCAGGGGCCTCTTTCAGCTACAATGAGCAGTTCTTC.

The chain recombines TRBV7-8 with TRBJ2-7; D ambiguous. The V end lost 0 bases, the J end lost 4 bases, and 10 bases lay between the germline ends. CDR1 SGHVS and CDR2 FQNEAQ come from the germline V gene. The CDR3 covers 14 residues. Here the CDR3 DNA reads TGTGCCAGCAGCTTAGCACACGAAATGTACGAGCAGTACTTC. It translates to CASSLAHEMYEQYF.

CDR3 region: CASSQGMGRANSNQPQHF. In DNA form, the CDR3 reads TGTGCCAGCAGTCAGGGGATGGGGAGAGCGAATAGCAATCAGCCCCAGCATTTT. This chain uses TRBV6-1 with TRBJ1-5; maybe TRBD1 (6 bases). Trimming removed 5 bases from V and 0 bases from J, with 20 bases in between. The germline CDR1 and CDR2 sequences are MNHNS and SASEGT. The CDR3 spans 18 residues.

The chain joins TRBV29-1 to TRBJ2-7; D remains ambiguous. The CDR3 extends over 13 amino acids. CDR1 and CDR2 (germline): SQVTM, ANQGSEA. V lost 8 bases to trimming and J lost 3 bases, with 17 bases between them. CDR3 DNA: TGCAGCTGGGCGCCTGGTTGGAGCTACGAGCAGTACTTC. Protein: CSWAPGWSYEQYF.

The chain has TRBV29-1 and TRBJ2-5; 7 positions agree with TRBD1. CDR3 size: 15 residues. CDR1 is SQVTM, CDR2 ANQGSEA, per germline. Trimming cost V 0 bases and J 2 bases; bases outside gene matches: 6. Here the CDR3 reads CSVEEPPGQQETQYF. The CDR3 DNA sequence: TGCAGCGTTGAAGAACCCCCGGGACAGCAAGAGACCCAGTACTTC.